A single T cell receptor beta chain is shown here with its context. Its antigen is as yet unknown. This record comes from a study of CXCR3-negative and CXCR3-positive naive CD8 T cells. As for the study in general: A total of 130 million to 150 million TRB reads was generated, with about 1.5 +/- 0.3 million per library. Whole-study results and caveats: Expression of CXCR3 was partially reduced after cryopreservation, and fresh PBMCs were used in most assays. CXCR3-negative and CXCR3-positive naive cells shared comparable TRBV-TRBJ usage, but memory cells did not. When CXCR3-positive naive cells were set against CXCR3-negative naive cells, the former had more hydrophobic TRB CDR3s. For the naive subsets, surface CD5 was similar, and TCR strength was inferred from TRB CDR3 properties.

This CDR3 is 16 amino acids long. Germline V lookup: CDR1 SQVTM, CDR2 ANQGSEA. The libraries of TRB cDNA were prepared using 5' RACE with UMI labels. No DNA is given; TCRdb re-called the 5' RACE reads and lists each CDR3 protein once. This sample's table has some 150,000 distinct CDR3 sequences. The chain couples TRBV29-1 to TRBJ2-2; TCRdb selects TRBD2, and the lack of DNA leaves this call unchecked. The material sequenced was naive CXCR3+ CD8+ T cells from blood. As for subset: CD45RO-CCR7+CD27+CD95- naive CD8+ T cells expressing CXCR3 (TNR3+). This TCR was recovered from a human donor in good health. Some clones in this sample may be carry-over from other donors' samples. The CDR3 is CSVEGTSGANTGELFF.